This T cell receptor beta chain appears in the sequencing data of a study of T cells after yellow fever vaccination. Study-wide points: Researchers noted that a small share of clonotypes showed up in both CD4 and CD8 compartments. Researchers report a weaker secondary response that nonetheless peaked faster, day 5 versus 15. Most primary-vaccination clones recurred post-booster (approximately 96% CD4, around 86% CD8).

The CDR3 consists of 15 residues. Germline V gene lookup returns CDR1 LGHNA and CDR2 YSLEER. Deletions cut 4 bases from V and 4 bases from J, with 13 bases between. Notes on this clonotype: Its antigen is not identified.

Template switching with 5'RACE generated the TCR cDNA and added a universal primer site and UMIs. One entry per CDR3 protein results from TCRdb running MiXCR on the 5' RACE reads. Of some 600,000 distinct CDR3 sequences detected, about a sixth appear once; the ten largest clones hold approximately 15%. This receptor was taken from a man aged 18 to 29 who received the YFV17D yellow fever vaccine. Here the sequenced sample was PBMCs, taken 5 to 6 days after the first yellow fever vaccination. The V and J genes are TRBV4-3 and TRBJ2-2, with D possibly matching TRBD1 (6 bases). The CDR3 region is CASSPGQPGTGELFF. The CDR3 DNA sequence: TGCGCCAGCAGCCCCGGACAGCCGGGCACCGGGGAGCTGTTTTTT.